These 8 T cell receptor beta chains share one sample of origin, sequenced in a study of T cells in Graves' hyperthyroidism and ophthalmopathy. There were TCR beta CDR3 regions amplified from RNA transcripts. Researchers ran a first-round RT-PCR on the TCR CDR3 using the HTBI primer set. One entry per CDR3 protein results from TCRdb running MiXCR on the multiplex PCR reads. The sample lists 300,000 to 400,000 distinct CDR3 sequences, approximately 15% seen once, with roughly 11% in the top ten. Sequencing was done on a sample of blood. These receptors all stem from a woman aged 55-69 years with Graves' hyperthyroidism.

This clonotype appeared many times. The V gene is TRBV11-3, the J gene TRBJ2-3; D unclear. The CDR3 extends over 13 amino acids. Trimming shortened V by 7 bases and J by 3 bases, and 11 bases separated the two germline ends. The V gene's germline CDR1 is SGHNT and CDR2 YENEEA. CDR3 sequence reads: CASNQLGTDTQYF. The CDR3 region has the DNA TGTGCCAGCAACCAGCTAGGAACAGATACGCAGTATTTT.

Ten or more counts support this clonotype. This rearrangement joins TRBV12-5 to TRBJ1-1; D is unclear. Per the germline V gene, CDR1 is LGHNT and CDR2 is FRNRAP. The CDR3 has 12 residues. Trimming cost V 4 bases and J 6 bases, with 9 bases left between them. Written as DNA, the CDR3 is TGTGCTAGTGGTTCGATCACGGCTGAAGCTTTCTTT. Protein sequence: CASGSITAEAFF.

There are many counts of this clonotype. The chain recombines TRBV20-1 with TRBJ2-7, with D maybe TRBD2 (5 bases). This CDR3 contains 14 residues. Trimming shortened V by 3 bases and J by 2 bases, and 14 bases separated the two germline ends. Germline CDR1 DFQATT, CDR2 SNEGSKA (reference sequence). This CDR3 reads CSARKTSGPYEQYF. The CDR3 DNA is TGCAGTGCTAGGAAGACGAGCGGCCCCTACGAGCAGTACTTC.

In this sample, this clonotype turned up a few times. V gene TRBV4-2 combines with J gene TRBJ2-3; 8 bases are shared with TRBD2. The CDR3 covers 15 residues. The ends lost 3 bases at V and 1 base at J; junction bases unmatched: 3. Germline V gives CDR1 LGHNA, CDR2 YNFKEQ. Written as DNA, the CDR3 is TGTGCCAGCAGCCATAGCGGGAAGGGCACAGATACGCAGTATTTT. This encodes CASSHSGKGTDTQYF.

This clonotype was seen repeatedly, ten times or more. The chain employs TRBV20-1 and TRBJ2-7; possibly TRBD1 for D (6 bases). Deletions cut 1 base from V and 0 bases from J, with 10 bases between. CDR1 is DFQATT, CDR2 SNEGSKA, per germline (reference sequence). The CDR3 sequence is 14 residues long. The CDR3 DNA is TGCAGTGCTAGAGGAGCCAGGGGCTCCTACGAGCAGTACTTC. It codes for CSARGARGSYEQYF.

A remark on this clonotype: Being one base from a much bigger clone, this may be a read error. This sequence joins TRBV28 and TRBJ2-3, with D uncertain. The CDR3 has 11 residues. Germline V gives CDR1 MDHEN, CDR2 SYDVKM. The V and J ends lost 6 bases and 4 bases respectively, with 5 bases between them. CDR3 DNA sequence: TGTGCCAGCAGGACGGCAGATACGCAGTATTTT. Its translation is CASRTADTQYF. The full variable domain, rest sourced from reference TRBV28 and TRBJ2-3, is DVKVTQSSRYLVKRTGEKVFLECVQDMDHENMFWYRQDPGLGLRLIYFSYDVKMKEKGDIPEGYSVSREKKERFSLILESASTNQTSMYLCASRTADTQYFGPGTRLTVL.

V is TRBV6-1 and J is TRBJ2-1, with TRBD2 matching over 8 bases. V lost 6 bases to trimming and J lost 6 bases; unmatched junction nucleotides: 10. Per germline, CDR1 MNHNS and CDR2 SASEGT. The CDR3 sequence is 15 residues long. The CDR3 loop is CASSYGLAGANEQFF. The CDR3 DNA follows: TGTGCCAGCAGCTACGGACTAGCTGGTGCCAATGAGCAGTTCTTC.

The table lists this clonotype with many counts. V usage is TRBV20-1 and J usage is TRBJ2-7; no clear D gene. CDR1 and CDR2 (germline): DFQATT, SNEGSKA (reference sequence). V lost 6 bases, J lost 7 bases, and 13 bases lay in between. CDR3 length equals 11 residues. CDR3 nucleotides: TGCAGTGCCCTATCCGAGTATGAGCAGTACTTC. Its translation is CSALSEYEQYF.